These T cell receptor beta chains were read from a single sample in a study of cytomegalovirus exposure and HLA in healthy donors. Some clones are missing from TCRdb's copy, which holds only in-frame ones; the method was immunoSEQ multiplex PCR. This table has roughly 120,000 clones, less than 80% appearing once. Source material: PBMCs. Receptor source: a woman in her thirties or forties in good health and CMV-seropositive. CDR3s include the opening cysteine and the closing phenylalanine or tryptophan. Fields, in order: D gene, J gene, clone size, V gene, CDR3 protein, CDR3 DNA. D genes are given only for firm matches. Size tells how often a clone was seen (once, few, many) or the class of an expanded clone, and some rows leave it out.

>-|TRBJ2-5|few|TRBV4-1
CASSQGLRDLQETQYF
TGCGCCAGCAGCCAGGGGCTCCGGGACTTACAAGAGACCCAGTACTTC
>TRBD1|TRBJ2-1|-|TRBV18
CASSWTGDEQFF
TGTGCCAGCTCCTGGACAGGGGATGAGCAGTTCTTC
>TRBD1|TRBJ1-2|-|TRBV6-5
CASSYGQTGAYGYTF
TGTGCCAGCAGTTACGGGCAGACAGGGGCCTATGGCTACACCTTC
>TRBD1|TRBJ2-5|-|TRBV7-2
CASSLAQTGTPQETQYF
TGTGCCAGCAGCTTAGCGCAGACAGGGACACCCCAAGAGACCCAGTACTTC
>-|TRBJ2-1|once|TRBV7-8
CASSRFEVLSSYNEQFF
TGTGCCAGCAGCAGATTTGAGGTTCTAAGCTCCTACAATGAGCAGTTCTTC
>-|TRBJ1-2|-|TRBV20-1
CSARDWGGYTF
TGCAGTGCTAGAGATTGGGGCGGCTACACCTTC
>TRBD2|TRBJ2-3|-|TRBV10-3
CAISESKREFTDTQYF
TGTGCCATCAGTGAGTCTAAGCGGGAGTTTACAGATACGCAGTATTTT
>TRBD2|TRBJ2-3|-|TRBV2
CASRPPAGGLDTQYF
TGTGCCAGCAGGCCCCCTGCGGGGGGGCTGGATACGCAGTATTTT
>-|TRBJ1-3|-|TRBV5-1
CASSTGSSGNTIYF
TGCGCCAGCAGCACAGGGAGTTCTGGAAACACCATATATTTT
>-|TRBJ1-1|-|TRBV4-1
CASSQVTANTEAFF
TGCGCCAGCAGCCAAGTTACAGCGAACACTGAAGCTTTCTTT
>TRBD1|TRBJ1-5|-|TRBV4-1
CASSQKTGGARVHQPQHF
TGCGCCAGCAGCCAGAAGACAGGGGGTGCGCGGGTCCATCAGCCCCAGCATTTT
>TRBD1|TRBJ1-5|-|TRBV2
CASNRDREAPQHF
TGTGCCAGCAACCGGGACAGAGAAGCGCCCCAGCATTTT
>TRBD2|TRBJ2-1|-|TRBV7-9
CASSFGSGSYNEQFF
TGTGCCAGCAGCTTTGGTAGCGGGAGTTACAATGAGCAGTTCTTC
>-|TRBJ1-5|-|TRBV6-1
CASSVFSESYSNQPQHF
TGTGCCAGCAGTGTCTTTTCGGAGAGCTATAGCAATCAGCCCCAGCATTTT
>-|TRBJ2-5|-|TRBV29-1
CSVVGRGPQETQYF
TGCAGCGTCGTCGGCAGGGGACCGCAAGAGACCCAGTACTTC
>TRBD2|TRBJ2-7|-|TRBV11-1
CASSPLAGGTYEQYF
TGTGCCAGCAGCCCACTAGCGGGAGGAACCTACGAGCAGTACTTC
>-|TRBJ1-1|-|TRBV7-7
CASSPTGSAEAFF
TGTGCTAGCAGCCCTACAGGGAGTGCTGAAGCTTTCTTT
>TRBD1|TRBJ1-1|once|TRBV30
CAWSSTGPDTEAFF
TGTGCCTGGAGTTCGACAGGGCCCGACACTGAAGCTTTCTTT
>-|TRBJ2-2|-|TRBV6-1
CASSEGVQVNTGELFF
TGTGCCAGCAGTGAAGGGGTACAGGTTAACACCGGGGAGCTGTTTTTT
>-|TRBJ2-5|-|TRBV14
CASSRNRAQETQYF
TGTGCCAGCAGCCGCAACAGGGCCCAAGAGACCCAGTACTTC
>-|TRBJ1-3|-|TRBV2
CASSEYSGYTIYF
TGTGCCAGCAGTGAGTACAGCGGCTACACCATATATTTT
>-|TRBJ1-5|-|TRBV9
CASSVGSGYNQPQHF
TGTGCCAGCAGCGTAGGCTCGGGGTACAATCAGCCCCAGCATTTT
>-|TRBJ2-7|once|TRBV5-1
CASSGDWHYEQYF
TGCGCCAGCAGCGGGGACTGGCACTACGAGCAGTACTTC
>-|TRBJ1-4|once|TRBV30
CAWKRVVGEKLFF
TGTGCCTGGAAGAGGGTTGTAGGTGAAAAACTGTTTTTT
>TRBD2|TRBJ2-1|-|TRBV5-4
CASSFGVRAGVLYNEQFF
TGTGCCAGCAGCTTTGGCGTTCGAGCGGGAGTGCTTTACAATGAGCAGTTCTTC
>-|TRBJ1-2|-|TRBV20-1
CSASAGFGYTF
TGCAGTGCTAGTGCGGGGTTTGGCTACACCTTC
>-|TRBJ2-3|-|TRBV15
CATSREPGGTDTQYF
TGTGCCACCAGCAGAGAACCAGGTGGCACAGATACGCAGTATTTT
>TRBD1|TRBJ1-3|few|TRBV9
CASSARDRSSGNTIYF
TGTGCCAGCAGCGCACGGGACAGATCCTCTGGAAACACCATATATTTT